A single TCR beta chain is shown here with its context. The data originate from a study of blood T cell repertoires in COVID-19. Study at large: Some COVID-19 samples were acute and others convalescent; all came from the United States, Italy and Spain. From T cells, B-cell-depleted T cells, or PBMCs came the material, which was cDNA or gDNA.

CDR3 length: 16 amino acids. CDR1 and CDR2 from the germline V gene are LGHNA and YSLEER. Losses at the gene ends were 2 bases for V and 7 bases for J; bases not matched to a gene: 9. Original data processing: Estimation of nucleated cell counts relied on the amplification of reference gene primers. Libraries were prepared by immunoSEQ multiplex PCR; TCRdb keeps only in-frame clonotypes and omits some of them. V and J calls and clone size are copied from that table; D and trimming were computed from the DNA. Counted here are under 400,000 clones, nearly 90% occurring once; the ten biggest clones make up 5% to 8.5%.

The sequence was collected from a man aged 18 to 30 with active or convalescent COVID-19. The genes are TRBV4-3 and TRBJ1-3, with 9 bases that match TRBD1. The sample comprised peripheral blood. The CDR3 loop is CASSQTATGGWNTIYF. The CDR3 DNA follows: TGCGCCAGCAGCCAAACAGCAACAGGGGGCTGGAACACCATATATTTT.